This TCR beta chain was retrieved from a study of CD8+CD57+ T cells in acquired aplastic anemia. Previously, flow cytometry had revealed CD8+CD57+ cell expansion in the patients chosen for sequencing. TCR beta VDJ and CDR3 were profiled, and genomic DNA was the template. TCRdb analysed the reads with MiXCR anew, one entry per CDR3 protein. The sample yields 160,000 or so distinct CDR3 sequences, over 40% seen once. This clonotype was seen repeatedly, ten times or more. Its antigen remains unidentified. Whole-study results and caveats: Researchers reported that CD8+ Simpson's diversity was not significantly different in patients versus controls. Researchers report that fewer than 35 CD8+ CDR3 sequences appeared in both patients and controls.

Sequenced: sorted CD4+, CD8+, or CD8+CD57+ T cells (not recorded which) from PBMCs. The sequence was obtained from a human donor with aplastic anemia.

The CDR3 is CASSPGTGGNSPLHF. CDR3 DNA: TGTGCCAGCAGCCCAGGGACAGGGGGAAATTCACCCCTCCACTTT. The chain recombines TRBV7-3 with TRBJ1-6; 11 positions agree with TRBD1. The CDR3 consists of 15 residues. V lost 5 bases and J lost 7; bases outside the gene matches: 4. Germline V lookup: CDR1 SGHTA, CDR2 FQGTGA.